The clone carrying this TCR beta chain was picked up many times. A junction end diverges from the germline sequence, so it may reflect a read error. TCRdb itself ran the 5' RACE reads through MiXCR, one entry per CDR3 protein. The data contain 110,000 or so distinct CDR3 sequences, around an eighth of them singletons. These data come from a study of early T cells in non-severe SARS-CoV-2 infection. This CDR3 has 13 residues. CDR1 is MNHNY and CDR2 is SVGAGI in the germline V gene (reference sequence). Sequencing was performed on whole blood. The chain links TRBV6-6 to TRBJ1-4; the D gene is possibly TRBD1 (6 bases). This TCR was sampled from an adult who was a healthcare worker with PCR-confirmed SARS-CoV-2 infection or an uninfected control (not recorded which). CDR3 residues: CASSGLTTGPDSF. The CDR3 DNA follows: TGTGCCAGCAGTGGACTTACTACAGGGCCCGACTCTTTT.